This T cell receptor beta chain is from a study of blood T cell repertoires in COVID-19. J gave up 13 bases and V 3 bases, and 11 bases lay outside the gene matches. From germline, CDR1 is LGHNA and CDR2 YSLEER. This CDR3 contains 15 residues. Produced via immunoSEQ multiplex PCR; TCRdb's table is partial and in-frame only. Counted here are fewer than 300,000 clones, around four fifths occurring once; the ten biggest clones make up roughly 9.4%. The V call is TRBV4-3, the J call TRBJ1-6; 8 bases match TRBD1. The TCR comes from a woman aged 45-59 years who had recovered from COVID-19. Sequencing was done on a sample of peripheral blood. CDR3 nucleotides: TGCGCCAGCAGCCAGGATAGGACAGGGCCTCTGCCCCTCCACTTT. Translated: CASSQDRTGPLPLHF.